The 8 T cell receptor beta chains below come from one sample, sequenced in a study of blood T cell repertoires in COVID-19. Profiled with immunoSEQ multiplex PCR; TCRdb holds only in-frame clones, not every one. This table holds approximately 140,000 clones, roughly nine tenths found once. Sequencing was done on a sample of peripheral blood. The receptors were gathered from a man between 18 and 29 years old with COVID-19, enrolled during active disease.

This clone was counted a single time. V and J are TRBV7-9 and TRBJ2-5; TRBD1 aligns across 7 bases. CDR1 is SEHNR and CDR2 is FQNEAQ in the germline V gene (reference sequence). V dropped 5 bases and J dropped 7; count of bases not matched to a gene: 4. The CDR3 consists of 12 residues. CDR3 sequence reads: CASSPWTGTQYF. The CDR3 bases are TGTGCCAGCAGCCCATGGACAGGGACCCAGTACTTC.

This chain connects TRBV7-3 to TRBJ2-5; D possibly corresponds to TRBD1 (6 bases). Germline values: CDR1 SGHTA, CDR2 FQGTGA. V was pared by 0 bases and J by 5 bases, with 13 bases between. The CDR3 totals 15 residues. CDR3 nucleotides: TGTGCCAGCAGCTTAACTTCTGGGGGCGCGGAGACCCAGTACTTC. Residues: CASSLTSGGAETQYF. The whole variable domain, filled in from reference TRBV7-3 and TRBJ2-5, reads GAGVSQTPSNKVTEKGKYVELRCDPISGHTALYWYRQSLGQGPEFLIYFQGTGAADDSGLPNDRFFAVRPEGSVSTLKIQRTERGDSAVYLCASSLTSGGAETQYFGPGTRLLVL.

The V gene is TRBV7-8, the J gene TRBJ2-1; D ambiguous. With 4 bases removed from V and 4 bases from J, the gap between germline ends came to 8 bases. The germline V gene has CDR1 SGHVS and CDR2 FQNEAQ. CDR3 size: 13 residues. The DNA of the CDR3 is TGTGCCAGCAGCTCCCCTCGTTACAATGAGCAGTTCTTC. Residues: CASSSPRYNEQFF.

The chain combines TRBV28 with TRBJ2-7; 11 bases fit TRBD2. The junction had 4 bases not matched to a gene; V was cut back by 5 bases and J by 4 bases. There are 14 residues in the CDR3. Germline CDR1 and CDR2: MDHEN and SYDVKM. CDR3 nucleotide sequence: TGTGCCAGCAGTCCTCGGACTAGCGGGTACGAGCAGTACTTC. Translated, it gives CASSPRTSGYEQYF.

The chain employs TRBV7-7 and TRBJ1-2; D is uncertain. The V and J ends lost 5 bases and 11 bases respectively, with 15 bases between them. This CDR3 contains 12 residues. Germline V lookup: CDR1 SSHAT, CDR2 FNYEAQ (reference sequence). DNA of the CDR3: TGTGCCAGCAGCCGTCGCCCTGGCCCTTACACCTTC. Translating gives CASSRRPGPYTF. The full variable domain, completed using reference TRBV7-7 and TRBJ1-2, is GAGVSQSPRYKVTKRGQDVTLRCDPISSHATLYWYQQALGQGPEFLTYFNYEAQPDKSGLPSDRFSAERPEGSISTLTIQRTEQRDSAMYRCASSRRPGPYTFGSGTRLTVV.

The chain recombines TRBV4-3 with TRBJ2-7; no definite D call. This CDR3 contains 14 residues. Germline V gene lookup returns CDR1 LGHNA and CDR2 YSLEER. Trimming shortened V by 1 base and J by 3 bases, and 10 bases separated the two germline ends. CDR3 amino acids: CASSQVYSLYEQYF. CDR3 in DNA: TGCGCCAGCAGCCAAGTCTACTCCCTCTACGAGCAGTACTTC.

V usage is TRBV7-2 and J usage is TRBJ1-5; D uncertain. This CDR3 contains 15 residues. The germline V gene has CDR1 SGHTA and CDR2 FQGNSA. Trimming took off 1 base at V and 1 base at J, with 8 bases between the two ends. The DNA of the CDR3 is TGTGCCAGCAGCTTAGGGGCGGGGAGCAATCAGCCCCAGCATTTT. As protein: CASSLGAGSNQPQHF.

The chain uses TRBV15 and TRBJ2-5, with 9 nucleotides matching TRBD2. CDR1 is LNHNV, CDR2 YYDKDF, per germline (reference sequence). The CDR3 loop spans 12 amino acids. The V segment lost 10 bases and the J segment 4 bases; nucleotides outside the gene matches: 4. CDR3 region: CASGRGSETQYF. The DNA of the CDR3 is TGTGCCAGCGGGAGGGGTTCAGAGACCCAGTACTTC.